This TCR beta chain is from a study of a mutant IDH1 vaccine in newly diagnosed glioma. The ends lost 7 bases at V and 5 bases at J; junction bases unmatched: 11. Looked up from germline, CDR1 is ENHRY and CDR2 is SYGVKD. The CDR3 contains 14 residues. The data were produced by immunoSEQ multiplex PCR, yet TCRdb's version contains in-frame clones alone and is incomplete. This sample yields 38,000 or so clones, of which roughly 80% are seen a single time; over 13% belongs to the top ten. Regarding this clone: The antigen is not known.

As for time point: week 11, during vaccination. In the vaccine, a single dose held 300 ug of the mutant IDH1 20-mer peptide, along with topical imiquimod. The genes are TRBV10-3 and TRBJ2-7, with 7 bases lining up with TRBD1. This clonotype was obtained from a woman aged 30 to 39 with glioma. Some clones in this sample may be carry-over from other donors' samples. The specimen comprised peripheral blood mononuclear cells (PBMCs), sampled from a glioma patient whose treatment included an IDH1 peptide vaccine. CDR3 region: CAITRQGKEDEQYF. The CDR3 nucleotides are TGTGCCATCACTAGACAGGGAAAAGAAGACGAGCAGTACTTC.